The rows below give T cell receptor beta chains drawn from one sample of a study of T cells in narcolepsy. Generated by immunoSEQ multiplex PCR, the TCRdb table keeps only in-frame clones and is missing some. The sample holds some 30,000 clones, about nine tenths seen once. The sample was CD45RA- memory CD4+ T cells from PBMCs. The receptor set was obtained from a human donor with narcolepsy. The CDR3 runs from the conserved cysteine through the conserved F or W. Size values are once, few and many counts, or a class for expanded clones, and some rows have none.

V,size,J,CDR3
TRBV5-6,-,TRBJ2-3,CASSFLAGGSDTQYF
TRBV5-1,few,TRBJ2-3,CASSSGTPRTDTQYF
TRBV11-2,-,TRBJ2-3,CASSFSGGAGKDTQYF
TRBV11-2,-,TRBJ2-3,CASSWGADTQYF
TRBV6-1,-,TRBJ1-2,CASNQDGANYGYTF
TRBV6-1,-,TRBJ2-4,CASIGGGRAENIQYF
TRBV6-1,few,TRBJ2-2,CASSDLAGELFF
TRBV9,-,TRBJ1-1,CASSPFSQGRNTEAFF
TRBV29-1,-,TRBJ2-5,CSVVRKTQETQYF
TRBV5-6,-,TRBJ2-4,CASSWGQGGNIQYF
TRBV18,-,TRBJ2-1,CASSPPGGGEESYNEQFF
TRBV14,-,TRBJ2-7,CASSQGLQGYEQYF
TRBV6-5,-,TRBJ2-2,CASSYTGTTPLGLFF
TRBV7-5,-,TRBJ2-3,CARGWTRTDTQYF
TRBV7-2,-,TRBJ1-1,CASSPRSGQGGNTEAFF
TRBV4-1,-,TRBJ2-4,CASSQDIPEGTKNIQYF
TRBV5-6,-,TRBJ2-3,CASSLTGTGTDTQYF
TRBV5-1,-,TRBJ1-2,CASSLGPGGAENGYTF
TRBV14,-,TRBJ1-6,CASSQEKGSPLHF
TRBV2,few,TRBJ1-3,CASDPGEAGNTIYF
TRBV2,-,TRBJ2-6,CASSPHMSPSSGANVLTF
TRBV5-6,-,TRBJ1-6,CASSRGYFHNSPLHF
TRBV4-3,once,TRBJ1-2,CASSQDINSNYGYTF
TRBV6-5,-,TRBJ1-2,CASGTPTLAYGYTF
TRBV10-2,-,TRBJ2-7,CASSDLYEQYF
TRBV28,-,TRBJ2-3,CASSLTGWGTSTDTQYF
TRBV15,-,TRBJ1-1,CATQRGRVIAEAFF
TRBV9,-,TRBJ2-1,CASSAGDFLSYNEQFF
TRBV19,-,TRBJ2-3,CASGDGTTDTQYF
TRBV28,once,TRBJ2-2,CASSLTVQGFGNTGELFF
TRBV2,few,TRBJ1-1,CASKEGRGTAEAFF
TRBV11-3,-,TRBJ2-5,CASSPRGGFGETQYF
TRBV28,-,TRBJ1-2,CASSLLNYGYTF
TRBV29-1,-,TRBJ2-1,CSVVGLSSYNEQFF
TRBV7-3,-,TRBJ2-1,CASSLNGAGGSYNEQFF
TRBV6-1,-,TRBJ2-5,CASSSGTRDGYF
TRBV5-6,-,TRBJ2-3,CASSSSTGADTQYF
TRBV4-2,-,TRBJ2-3,CASSQEGTDTQYF
TRBV4-3,-,TRBJ2-1,CASSQDRVLLASGSSYNEQFF
TRBV28,-,TRBJ2-5,CASSTLQGGQETQYF
TRBV5-5,-,TRBJ2-7,CASSLAQGKFHEQYF
TRBV2,-,TRBJ2-5,CASSGGGRGETQYF
TRBV4-3,-,TRBJ2-2,CASSQEILASTGELFF
TRBV7-2,-,TRBJ1-2,CASSRRGASNDGYTF